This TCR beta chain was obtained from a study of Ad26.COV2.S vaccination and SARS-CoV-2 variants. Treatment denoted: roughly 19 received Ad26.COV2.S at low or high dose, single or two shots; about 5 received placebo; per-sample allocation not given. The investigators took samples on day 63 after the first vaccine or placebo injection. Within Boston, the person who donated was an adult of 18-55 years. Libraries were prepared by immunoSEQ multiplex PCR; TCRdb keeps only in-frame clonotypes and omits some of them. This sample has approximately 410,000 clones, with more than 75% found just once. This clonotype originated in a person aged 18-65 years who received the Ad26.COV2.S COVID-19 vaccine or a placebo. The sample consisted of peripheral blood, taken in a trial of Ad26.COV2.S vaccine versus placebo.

This chain's CDR3 is CASSPAVGLDTEAFF. The CDR3 DNA follows: TGTGCCAGCAGCCCAGCGGTGGGGCTAGACACTGAAGCTTTCTTT. The chain uses TRBV7-2 and TRBJ1-1; D is perhaps TRBD1 (5 bases). The CDR3 has 15 residues. V was clipped by 5 bases and J by 3 bases, with 16 bases between them. Looked up from germline, CDR1 is SGHTA and CDR2 is FQGNSA.